This entry lists 20 T cell receptor beta chains sequenced from one sample in a study of blood T cell repertoires in COVID-19. Method: immunoSEQ multiplex PCR; TCRdb's copy keeps in-frame clones and lacks some. This sample has roughly 250,000 clones, with approximately 88% found just once. The specimen sequenced was PBMCs or T cells enriched from blood (not recorded which). These receptors were collected from a middle-aged woman with acute COVID-19.

The chain couples TRBV28 to TRBJ1-4; TRBD1 aligns across 10 bases. The CDR3 runs 14 residues. After removal of 6 bases from V and 5 bases from J, the junction contained 3 bases not matched to a gene. The germline gives CDR1 MDHEN, CDR2 SYDVKM. CDR3 DNA: TGTGCCAGCAGCGAGGACAGGGGGAATGAAAAACTGTTTTTT. Encoded protein: CASSEDRGNEKLFF.

This chain uses TRBV9 with TRBJ1-3; D not certain. Germline CDR1 is SGDLS and CDR2 is YYNGEE. V lost 0 bases to trimming and J lost 5 bases, with 12 bases between them. This CDR3 has 15 amino acids. Here the CDR3 reads CASSVEGAQRNTIYF. The CDR3 DNA reads TGTGCCAGCAGCGTAGAGGGAGCTCAGAGAAACACCATATATTTT.

The chain joins TRBV19 to TRBJ2-5; 7 nucleotides agree with TRBD1. Looked up from germline, CDR1 is LNHDA and CDR2 is SQIVND (reference sequence). V gave up 4 bases and J gave up 2 bases; unmatched junction bases: 10. The CDR3 extends over 16 amino acids. The CDR3 region has the DNA TGTGCCAGTAGTACCCGAATCGGGACAGCTCAAGAGACCCAGTACTTC. Translated: CASSTRIGTAQETQYF.

Worth noting for this clone: Different DNA sequences within this sample yield the same CDR3. The V and J genes are TRBV28 and TRBJ1-1; D is ambiguous. There are 12 residues in the CDR3. Trimming left V 3 bases short and J 1 base short, with 3 bases between. Germline V gene lookup returns CDR1 MDHEN and CDR2 SYDVKM. CDR3 protein: CASSFRNTEAFF. In nucleotides, the CDR3 is TGTGCCAGCAGTTTCCGGAACACTGAAGCTTTCTTT. The full variable domain, completed using reference TRBV28 and TRBJ1-1, is DVKVTQSSRYLVKRTGEKVFLECVQDMDHENMFWYRQDPGLGLRLIYFSYDVKMKEKGDIPEGYSVSREKKERFSLILESASTNQTSMYLCASSFRNTEAFFGQGTRLTVV.

V is TRBV4-3 and J is TRBJ1-4; the match to TRBD1 covers 8 bases. Germline V gene data show CDR1 as LGHNA and CDR2 as YSLEER. The CDR3 loop spans 18 amino acids. The V and J ends lost 4 bases and 5 bases, in that order; junction bases with no gene match: 15. CDR3 DNA sequence: TGCGCCAGCAGCCTCGATCCGGGACAGGCTTTGGAAAATGAAAAACTGTTTTTT. Residues: CASSLDPGQALENEKLFF.

The CDR3 reads CATQGYSNTEAFF. The CDR3 bases are TGTGCCACTCAGGGGTACAGTAACACTGAAGCTTTCTTT. The chain has TRBV24-1 and TRBJ1-1, with D maybe TRBD1 (6 bases). Germline V lookup: CDR1 KGHDR, CDR2 SFDVKD. The CDR3 loop spans 13 amino acids. V was pared by 10 bases and J by 2 bases, with 13 bases between.

The sample holds a few counts of this clone. The chain couples TRBV28 to TRBJ2-1; D is possibly TRBD2 (6 bases). From germline, CDR1 is MDHEN and CDR2 SYDVKM. The CDR3 length is 14 residues. Trimming took off 5 bases at V and 0 bases at J, with 8 bases between the two ends. This CDR3 reads CASSPTSSYNEQFF. The CDR3 coding sequence is TGTGCCAGCAGTCCGACTAGCTCCTACAATGAGCAGTTCTTC.

V is TRBV24-1 and J is TRBJ2-1; a possible D gene is TRBD1 (6 bases). The CDR3 has 14 residues. Germline CDR1 and CDR2: KGHDR and SFDVKD. The V gene lost 9 bases and the J gene lost 4 bases, with 15 bases spanning the gap. CDR3 DNA: TGTGCCACCGAGGACAGAACCGAATACAATGAGCAGTTCTTC. Its translation: CATEDRTEYNEQFF.

V is TRBV19 and J is TRBJ1-4; unclear D gene. Germline V gives CDR1 LNHDA, CDR2 SQIVND (reference sequence). V was shortened by 4 bases and J by 8 bases, with 14 bases between the two germline ends. The CDR3 covers 14 residues. CDR3 DNA: TGTGCCAGTAGTACAAACTCGTCTCCGGAAAAACTGTTTTTT. Translating it yields CASSTNSSPEKLFF.

This chain connects TRBV28 to TRBJ1-6; D not certain. V was cut by 4 bases and J by 14 bases, with 18 bases left in between. CDR1 and CDR2 (germline): MDHEN, SYDVKM. The CDR3 contains 14 residues. The CDR3 DNA reads as TGTGCCAGCAGTTCCTCTCCCCAGCGGTCCTCCCTCCACTTT. Amino acids: CASSSSPQRSSLHF.

The chain combines TRBV5-1 with TRBJ1-1; possible D gene TRBD1, 5 bases. V lost 4 bases and J lost 1, with 14 bases in between. The CDR3 length is 15 residues. The germline V gene has CDR1 SGHRS and CDR2 YFSETQ. CDR3: CASSPGDGRNTEAFF. CDR3 bases: TGCGCCAGCAGCCCGGGGGACGGTAGGAACACTGAAGCTTTCTTT.

The genes are TRBV15 and TRBJ1-1, with a weak D call TRBD1 (5 bases). This CDR3 spans 15 amino acids. Germline V gene lookup returns CDR1 LNHNV and CDR2 YYDKDF (reference sequence). V was cut by 4 bases and J by 1 base, with 13 bases left in between. CDR3 sequence reads: CATSTRGQRNTEAFF. In nucleotides, the CDR3 is TGTGCCACCAGCACCAGAGGACAACGGAACACTGAAGCTTTCTTT.

V and J are TRBV6-5 and TRBJ2-7, with TRBD1 identical over 7 bases. This CDR3 contains 15 residues. Germline lookup yields CDR1 MNHEY and CDR2 SVGAGI. The J segment lost 3 bases and the V segment lost 5 bases, leaving 10 bases of the junction unmatched. The CDR3 loop is CASSLLQGIVYEQYF. As DNA, the CDR3 is TGTGCCAGCAGTCTTTTACAGGGGATTGTCTACGAGCAGTACTTC.

The chain links TRBV19 to TRBJ2-2; D is uncertain. The CDR3 has 15 amino acids. Germline V gene sequence: CDR1 LNHDA, CDR2 SQIVND (reference sequence). V lost 1 base and J 3 bases, leaving 9 bases between the germline ends. The CDR3 protein is CASSIALLDTGELFF. CDR3 nucleotide sequence: TGTGCCAGTAGTATAGCGCTACTCGACACCGGGGAGCTGTTTTTT.

This clone was found once. The chain has TRBV27 and TRBJ2-7; possible D gene TRBD2, 5 bases. This CDR3 is built from 15 residues. Trimming removed 6 bases from V and 0 bases from J, with 15 bases in between. Germline V gene data show CDR1 as MNHEY and CDR2 as SMNVEV (reference sequence). CDR3 in DNA: TGTGCCAGCAGATCTCTAGCCGCCAGCTCCTACGAGCAGTACTTC. Protein: CASRSLAASSYEQYF.

This clone was recorded only once. This chain links TRBV5-4 with TRBJ2-7; D unresolved. The CDR3 spans 12 residues. Germline V lookup: CDR1 SGHNT, CDR2 YYREEE (reference sequence). V was cut by 2 bases and J by 2 bases, with 5 bases left in between. CDR3 sequence (DNA): TGTGCCAGCAGCTTTGCGGCCTACGAGCAGTACTTC. Protein: CASSFAAYEQYF.

The rearrangement links TRBV19 to TRBJ1-4, with 8 bases matching TRBD1. The germline gives CDR1 LNHDA, CDR2 SQIVND (reference sequence). This CDR3 has 13 amino acids. V lost 9 bases and J lost 7; bases outside the gene matches: 7. The CDR3 DNA follows: TGTGCCAGCGGACACAGGGGGAGTGAAAAACTGTTTTTT. Protein product: CASGHRGSEKLFF.

The chain uses TRBV9 and TRBJ1-1, with D unresolved. This CDR3 comprises 14 residues. With 4 bases removed from V and 1 base from J, the gap between germline ends came to 11 bases. CDR1 is SGDLS and CDR2 is YYNGEE in the germline V gene. The CDR3 DNA sequence: TGTGCCAGCAGCCCCCAGAGGCAGAACACTGAAGCTTTCTTT. Translating it yields CASSPQRQNTEAFF. Filled out from reference TRBV9 and TRBJ1-1, the complete variable domain reads DSGVTQTPKHLITATGQRVTLRCSPRSGDLSVYWYQQSLDQGLQFLIQYYNGEERAKGNILERFSAQQFPDLHSELNLSSLELGDSALYFCASSPQRQNTEAFFGQGTRLTVV.

The chain uses TRBV11-2 and TRBJ2-1; the match to TRBD2 covers 11 bases. J was trimmed by 8 bases and V by 3 bases; bases with no gene match: 6. CDR1 and CDR2 from the germline V gene are SGHAT and FQNNGV. The CDR3 is 15 residues long. The chain's CDR3 is CASSFTSGSIDEQFF. CDR3 in DNA: TGTGCCAGCAGCTTTACTAGCGGGAGTATCGATGAGCAGTTCTTC.

The chain uses TRBV18 and TRBJ2-6; tentatively, D is TRBD1 (6 bases). The V end was cut by 10 bases, the J end by 0 bases, with 16 bases between. Germline V lookup: CDR1 KGHSH, CDR2 LQKENI. The length of the CDR3 is 16 residues. CDR3 in amino acids: CATIAGVYSGANVLTF. CDR3 DNA sequence: TGTGCCACCATAGCAGGGGTTTACTCTGGGGCCAACGTCCTGACTTTC.